The clone carrying this T cell receptor beta chain was observed a handful of times. The target antigen is unknown. V lost 4 bases, J lost 7 bases, and 2 bases stayed unmatched. CDR1 and CDR2 (germline): SGHNT, YYREEE (reference sequence). This CDR3 spans 13 amino acids. This sample was taken from a study of early T cells in non-severe SARS-CoV-2 infection. Across the study: Chains were not paired, and sequencing was done on bulk RNA from unsorted whole blood. Overall study results and limits: VDJdb matching, biased toward anti-spike CD8 responses, missed private and CD4 specificities.

Unique molecular identifiers tagged individual cDNA molecules. TCRdb re-called the 5' RACE reads through MiXCR, storing one row per CDR3 protein. The sample carries about 50,000 distinct CDR3 sequences, roughly 10% recorded once. The receptor comes from an adult who was a healthcare worker with PCR-confirmed SARS-CoV-2 infection or an uninfected control (not recorded which). The chain combines TRBV5-4 with TRBJ1-6, with 7 bases lining up with TRBD1. The sample was whole blood. The CDR3 DNA reads as TGTGCCAGCAGCCCGGACAGGAATTCACCCCTCCACTTT. Translated: CASSPDRNSPLHF. Based on the CDR3 plus reference TRBV5-4 and TRBJ1-6, the full variable domain is ETGVTQSPTHLIKTRGQQVTLRCSSQSGHNTVSWYQQALGQGPQFIFQYYREEENGRGNFPPRFSGLQFPNYSSELNVNALELDDSALYLCASSPDRNSPLHFGNGTRLTVT.